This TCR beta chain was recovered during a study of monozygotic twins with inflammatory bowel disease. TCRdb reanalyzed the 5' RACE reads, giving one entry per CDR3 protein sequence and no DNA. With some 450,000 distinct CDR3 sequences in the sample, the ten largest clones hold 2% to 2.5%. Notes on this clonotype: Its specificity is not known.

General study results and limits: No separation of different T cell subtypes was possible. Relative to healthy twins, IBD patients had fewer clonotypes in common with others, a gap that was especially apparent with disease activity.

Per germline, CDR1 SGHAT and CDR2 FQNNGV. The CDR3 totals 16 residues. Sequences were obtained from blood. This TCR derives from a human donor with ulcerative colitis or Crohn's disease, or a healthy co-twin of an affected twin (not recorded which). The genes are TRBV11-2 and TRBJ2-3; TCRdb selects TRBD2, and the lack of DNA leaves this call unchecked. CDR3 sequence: CASSPQTSGVEDTQYF. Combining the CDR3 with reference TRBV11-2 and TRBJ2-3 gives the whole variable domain EAGVAQSPRYKIIEKRQSVAFWCNPISGHATLYWYQQILGQGPKLLIQFQNNGVVDDSQLPKDRFSAERLKGVDSTLKIQPAKLEDSAVYLCASSPQTSGVEDTQYFGPGTRLTVL.